Sequencing of this T cell receptor beta chain was carried out in a study of OX40 agonist ivuxolimab in advanced cancers. Study information: Ivuxolimab is a fully human IgG2 antibody that activates OX40 (CD134).

V lost 4 bases, J lost 7 bases, and 7 bases stayed unmatched. The CDR3 is made up of 14 amino acids. Germline-derived CDR1 and CDR2 are SGHDN and FVKESK. TCRdb keeps only in-frame clones here, not all; method: immunoSEQ multiplex PCR. The sample contains 65,000 to 80,000 clones, roughly 92% of which appear only once. Peripheral blood came from all dose cohorts at three timepoints. The sample was CD4+ or CD8+ T cells sorted from blood, taken in a trial of the OX40 agonist ivuxolimab. The chain has TRBV14 and TRBJ1-5; 7 nucleotides agree with TRBD1. This receptor was taken from an adult with an advanced solid tumor such as melanoma, head and neck, liver or kidney cancer. CDR3 DNA: TGTGCCAGCAGCCGCAGGGGGACCGGGCAGCCCCAGCATTTT. It codes for CASSRRGTGQPQHF.